These 23 T cell receptor beta chains came from one sample sequenced in a study of blood T cells in healthy people across ages. A second about 7 to 11 cycle PCR used barcoded and J-beta primers. TCRdb re-analysed the 5' RACE reads in MiXCR, keeping a single row per CDR3 protein. In the table there are over 300,000 distinct CDR3 sequences, roughly half of which are singletons. Material for sequencing was blood. These receptors all come from a man in his fifties or sixties in good health.

This clonotype was counted ten times or more. The chain has TRBV20-1 and TRBJ2-1, with TRBD1 identical over 10 bases. Unmatched junction bases numbered 8, after V lost 4 bases and J lost 8 bases. The CDR3 is 14 amino acids. CDR1 and CDR2 from the germline V gene are DFQATT and SNEGSKA (reference sequence). DNA of the CDR3: TGCAGTGCTATGGACAGGGGGATTGTCTATGAGCAGTTCTTC. Its translation is CSAMDRGIVYEQFF.

This clonotype came up once. The chain uses TRBV12-3 or TRBV12-4 and TRBJ1-4, with 7 nucleotides matching TRBD1. The CDR3 spans 14 residues. With V trimmed by 6 bases and J by 6 bases, 7 bases remained unmatched. CDR3 sequence: CASSQTGFDEKLFF. In DNA, the CDR3 is TGTGCCAGCAGCCAGACAGGGTTCGATGAAAAACTGTTTTTT.

This rearrangement joins TRBV6-1 to TRBJ1-2; D is undetermined. Germline-derived CDR1 and CDR2 are MNHNS and SASEGT. This CDR3 region has 14 residues. The V gene lost 0 bases and the J gene lost 6 bases, with 11 bases spanning the gap. The CDR3 is CASSEAPAGNGYTF. The CDR3 nucleotides are TGTGCCAGCAGTGAAGCGCCGGCGGGGAATGGCTACACCTTC.

The gene calls are TRBV7-2 and TRBJ2-5; 7 bases are shared with TRBD2. The germline V gene has CDR1 SGHTA and CDR2 FQGNSA. CDR3 length: 14 amino acids. V lost 2 bases, J lost 3 bases, and 3 bases stayed unmatched. CDR3 residues: CASSLSGMEETQYF. The CDR3 nucleotides are TGTGCCAGCAGCTTAAGCGGGATGGAAGAGACCCAGTACTTC.

The chain has TRBV28 and TRBJ2-5, with a possible D match to TRBD2 (5 bases). From germline, CDR1 is MDHEN and CDR2 SYDVKM. V was trimmed by 6 bases and J by 1 base, leaving 9 bases between them. The CDR3 loop spans 13 amino acids. The CDR3 sequence is CASSPAAQETQYF. The CDR3, as DNA: TGTGCCAGCAGCCCAGCGGCCCAAGAGACCCAGTACTTC. The whole variable domain, filled in from reference TRBV28 and TRBJ2-5, reads DVKVTQSSRYLVKRTGEKVFLECVQDMDHENMFWYRQDPGLGLRLIYFSYDVKMKEKGDIPEGYSVSREKKERFSLILESASTNQTSMYLCASSPAAQETQYFGPGTRLLVL.

The rearrangement uses TRBV20-1 and TRBJ2-7; TRBD2 matches at 10 bases. The germline V gene has CDR1 DFQATT and CDR2 SNEGSKA (reference sequence). The CDR3 sequence is 16 residues long. V was pared by 6 bases and J by 2 bases, with 13 bases of the junction left unmatched. In nucleotides, the CDR3 is TGCAGTGCCCCCCGGCCTAGCGGGGGTCCTCCCTACGAGCAGTACTTC. Translating gives CSAPRPSGGPPYEQYF.

This clonotype was found many times. J is TRBJ2-1 and V is TRBV7-3; 7 bases agree with TRBD2. There are 16 residues in the CDR3. The junction had 5 bases not matched to a gene; V was cut back by 3 bases and J by 0 bases. CDR1 is SGHTA, CDR2 FQGTGA, per germline. CDR3 sequence reads: CASSLTLAGSYNEQFF. The CDR3 DNA reads as TGTGCCAGCAGCTTGACATTAGCGGGCTCCTACAATGAGCAGTTCTTC.

This clonotype was counted at least ten times. The J gene is TRBJ1-2, the V gene TRBV28; a weak D match, TRBD1 (6 bases). V lost 2 bases to trimming and J lost 6 bases, with 13 bases between them. CDR3 length equals 14 residues. The V gene's germline CDR1 is MDHEN and CDR2 SYDVKM. CDR3 in DNA: TGTGCCAGCAGTTTACTCCAGGGGTCTCATGGCTACACCTTC. The encoded protein is CASSLLQGSHGYTF.

This clonotype was detected a few times. The rearrangement uses TRBV20-1 and TRBJ2-7, with TRBD1 as a possible D gene (5 bases). The germline CDR1 and CDR2 sequences are DFQATT and SNEGSKA (reference sequence). The CDR3 covers 16 residues. V lost 0 bases to trimming and J lost 0 bases, with 15 bases between them. CDR3 coding DNA: TGCAGTGCTAGAGATATAAGGACAACCTTCTCCTACGAGCAGTACTTC. This codes for CSARDIRTTFSYEQYF.

In this sample, this clonotype turned up a few times. The rearrangement uses TRBV28 and TRBJ1-5, with D perhaps TRBD1 (6 bases). V dropped 6 bases and J dropped 7 bases, with 19 bases sitting between them. CDR1 and CDR2 (germline): MDHEN, SYDVKM. This CDR3 spans 15 amino acids. The CDR3 DNA is TGTGCCAGCAGCCCAGGACAGTTAGGGTACCAGCCCCAGCATTTT. Amino acid sequence: CASSPGQLGYQPQHF. The full variable domain, in which reference TRBV28 and TRBJ1-5 provide the parts outside the CDR3, is DVKVTQSSRYLVKRTGEKVFLECVQDMDHENMFWYRQDPGLGLRLIYFSYDVKMKEKGDIPEGYSVSREKKERFSLILESASTNQTSMYLCASSPGQLGYQPQHFGDGTRLSIL.

The chain combines TRBV11-2 with TRBJ1-4, with a weak D call TRBD1 (5 bases). The V gene's germline CDR1 is SGHAT and CDR2 FQNNGV. The CDR3 has 16 residues. V dropped 5 bases and J dropped 1 base, with 14 bases sitting between them. The CDR3 region has the DNA TGTGCCAGCAGCCCCACCTGGGGGGGAACTAATGAAAAACTGTTTTTT. Translating gives CASSPTWGGTNEKLFF.

This clonotype was seen repeatedly, ten times or more. V is TRBV3-1 and J is TRBJ2-3; the D gene is possibly TRBD2 (6 bases). The CDR3 runs 14 residues. Germline values: CDR1 LGHDT, CDR2 YNNKEL (reference sequence). Trimming shortened V by 4 bases and J by 6 bases, and 14 bases separated the two germline ends. The CDR3 spells CASSPAGSPDTQYF. DNA of the CDR3: TGTGCCAGCAGCCCCGCGGGGTCCCCGGATACGCAGTATTTT.

On this clonotype: A much bigger clone sits one base away, suggesting this may be a read error. The chain combines TRBV2 with TRBJ2-1; no clear D. The CDR3 spans 10 residues. Germline assignment: CDR1 SNHLY and CDR2 FYNNEI. The CDR3 sequence: CVSKLNEQFF. CDR3 bases: TGTGTCAGCAAACTCAATGAGCAGTTCTTC.

This clonotype came up a few times. This chain links TRBV2 with TRBJ2-7; TRBD1 matches 12 bases. The end of the DNA aligns better with TRBJ2-5, so the J call may be wrong. CDR1 SNHLY and CDR2 FYNNEI come from the germline V gene. The CDR3 loop spans 16 amino acids. CDR3 DNA sequence: TGTGCCAGCAGTGAAAGTGGGACAGGGGGCTTGAAGACCCAGTACTTC. It encodes CASSESGTGGLKTQYF.

The chain is built from TRBV4-3 and TRBJ2-5; TRBD2 is a possible D gene (6 bases). V lost 0 bases and J lost 11, with 19 bases in between. The CDR3 is made up of 15 amino acids. CDR1 and CDR2 from the germline V gene are LGHNA and YSLEER. The CDR3 protein is CASSQDPLRTGEQYF. DNA of the CDR3: TGCGCCAGCAGCCAAGATCCCCTCCGGACGGGAGAGCAGTACTTC.

V and J are TRBV20-1 and TRBJ2-3, with a weak D call TRBD1 (5 bases). Germline lookup yields CDR1 DFQATT and CDR2 SNEGSKA (reference sequence). V lost 5 bases, J lost 0 bases, and 9 bases lay in between. The length of the CDR3 is 13 residues. CDR3: CSAYRSSTDTQYF. As DNA, the CDR3 is TGCAGTGCTTACAGGTCTAGCACAGATACGCAGTATTTT.

V and J are TRBV2 and TRBJ2-5; weak D call: TRBD2 (6 bases). Germline CDR1 reads SNHLY; CDR2 reads FYNNEI. V lost 6 bases and J lost 2, with 10 bases in between. This CDR3 comprises 13 residues. This CDR3 reads CASRVGGQETQYF. The CDR3 coding sequence is TGTGCCAGCAGGGTTGGGGGGCAAGAGACCCAGTACTTC.

The chain has TRBV6-1 and TRBJ2-7; D gene uncertain. The germline V and J ends were trimmed by 5 bases and 0 bases, with 14 bases remaining between them. This CDR3 has 15 residues. Germline V gene lookup returns CDR1 MNHNS and CDR2 SASEGT. CDR3 nucleotide sequence: TGTGCCAGCAGTTCCCGGGCCGGTAGCTCCTACGAGCAGTACTTC. Translated: CASSSRAGSSYEQYF.

The J gene is TRBJ1-2, the V gene TRBV28; 10 bases line up with TRBD1. The V gene end was trimmed by 4 bases and the J gene end by 3 bases; junction bases not matched to a gene: 5. Germline CDR1 reads MDHEN; CDR2 reads SYDVKM. The CDR3 covers 15 residues. The CDR3 here is CASSSPGQGHYGYTF. Written as DNA, the CDR3 is TGTGCCAGCAGTTCCCCGGGACAGGGGCACTATGGCTACACCTTC.

CDR3 bases: TGCAGCGCCGCGAATGCGGACCGGTACAATGAGCAGTTCTTC. It encodes CSAANADRYNEQFF. The rearrangement links TRBV29-1 to TRBJ2-1; no definite D call. Germline V lookup: CDR1 SQVTM, CDR2 ANQGSEA. This CDR3 has 14 residues. V was pared by 7 bases and J by 4 bases, with 17 bases between.

This sequence joins TRBV6-4 and TRBJ2-3; TRBD1 matches at 12 bases. There are 16 residues in the CDR3. Germline lookup yields CDR1 MRHNA and CDR2 SNTAGT. The V gene end was trimmed by 4 bases and the J gene end by 3 bases; junction bases not matched to a gene: 5. The chain's CDR3 is CASSAGTGGGTDTQYF. In nucleotides, the CDR3 is TGTGCCAGCAGTGCCGGGACAGGGGGCGGTACAGATACGCAGTATTTT.

This chain uses TRBV6-5 with TRBJ2-7; D is possibly TRBD2 (6 bases). This CDR3 spans 13 amino acids. V lost 5 bases and J 7 bases, leaving 15 bases between the germline ends. In germline, CDR1 is MNHEY, CDR2 SVGAGI. CDR3 loop: CASSAGLLGEQYF. In nucleotides, the CDR3 is TGTGCCAGCAGTGCGGGGCTTTTGGGGGAGCAGTACTTC.

V and J are TRBV2 and TRBJ2-5; 10 nucleotides line up with TRBD2. From germline, CDR1 is SNHLY and CDR2 FYNNEI. The CDR3 has 15 residues. Trimming at V came to 8 bases and at J to 1 base, leaving 7 bases not matched to a gene. The CDR3 nucleotides read TGTGCCAGCGGCGATAGACTAGCGGGCCAAGAGACCCAGTACTTC. As protein: CASGDRLAGQETQYF.